The 11 T cell receptor beta chains below come from one sample, sequenced in a study of graft-versus-host responses after intestinal transplantation. Here immunoSEQ multiplex PCR was the method, and the copy in TCRdb shows in-frame clones only, minus some. The table shows roughly 110,000 clones, with roughly 89% occurring only once. Their antigen targets remain unknown. The specimen was unstimulated CD4+ T cells sorted from spleen or lymph node cells, collected before transplant. All receptors come from a human donor who was the organ donor for an intestinal transplant.

The chain carries TRBV9 and TRBJ2-3; D gene uncertain. V lost 0 bases and J lost 6, with 5 bases in between. CDR1 is SGDLS and CDR2 is YYNGEE in the germline V gene. CDR3 length equals 12 residues. This CDR3 is CASSVGSDTQYF. CDR3 coding DNA: TGTGCCAGCAGCGTAGGTTCCGATACGCAGTATTTT.

The rearrangement joins TRBV4-2 to TRBJ2-7; no clear D gene. V lost 1 base and J lost 2, with 6 bases in between. This CDR3 has 13 residues. Per germline, CDR1 LGHNA and CDR2 YNFKEQ. The DNA of the CDR3 is TGTGCCAGCAGCCAAGGGGAAGCCTACGAGCAGTACTTC. Its translation is CASSQGEAYEQYF.

The chain combines TRBV5-1 with TRBJ1-5, with D possibly TRBD1 on 5 matching bases. V lost 2 bases and J lost 5, with 8 bases in between. The germline CDR1 and CDR2 sequences are SGHRS and YFSETQ. This CDR3 spans 13 amino acids. CDR3 residues: CASSFGADQPQHF. CDR3 DNA: TGCGCCAGCAGCTTCGGGGCGGATCAGCCCCAGCATTTT.

This chain uses TRBV6-6 with TRBJ2-7; 9 bases are a match to TRBD2. Germline V gene data show CDR1 as MNHNY and CDR2 as SVGAGI (reference sequence). Trimming cost V 6 bases and J 2 bases; bases outside gene matches: 8. The CDR3 sequence is 15 residues long. CDR3 in DNA: TGTGCCAGCAGCCACCCCGTAGCGGGAGCCTACGAGCAGTACTTC. Residues: CASSHPVAGAYEQYF.

This sequence joins TRBV6-5 and TRBJ1-2; D may be TRBD1 (5 bases). Trimming shortened V by 2 bases and J by 5 bases, and 15 bases separated the two germline ends. In germline, CDR1 is MNHEY, CDR2 SVGAGI. This CDR3 has 15 amino acids. CDR3 nucleotides: TGTGCCAGCAGTTACCCCTATGCAGGGCCATATGGCTACACCTTC. It encodes CASSYPYAGPYGYTF.

Details on this clone: The sample contains more than one DNA sequence encoding this CDR3. The chain uses TRBV19 and TRBJ1-3; perhaps TRBD1 as D (6 bases). V was clipped by 0 bases and J by 2 bases, with 8 bases between them. CDR3 size: 15 residues. Looked up from germline, CDR1 is LNHDA and CDR2 is SQIVND (reference sequence). The CDR3 nucleotides are TGTGCCAGTAGTATAGAGGACAGAGCTGGAAACACCATATATTTT. Its translation: CASSIEDRAGNTIYF.

This clone appeared a single time. The CDR3 protein is CASSLWGESSPLHF. The CDR3 nucleotides are TGTGCCAGCAGCCTGTGGGGGGAAAGTTCACCCCTCCACTTT. The gene calls are TRBV7-9 and TRBJ1-6; D is possibly TRBD1 (5 bases). Between the trimmed V and J ends, which lost 5 bases and 9 bases, there was a span of 14 bases. The length of the CDR3 is 14 residues. Germline V CDR1 and CDR2: SEHNR, FQNEAQ (reference sequence).

DNA for the CDR3: TGCAGCGTTCTCCCGGGGACTAGCGGGAAGCATGAGCAGTTCTTC. Translating it yields CSVLPGTSGKHEQFF. The genes are TRBV29-1 and TRBJ2-1; 13 bases fit TRBD2. With 5 bases clipped from V and 8 bases from J, the junction kept 9 bases outside the gene matches. Germline values: CDR1 SQVTM, CDR2 ANQGSEA. The length of the CDR3 is 15 residues.

The chain has TRBV6-5 and TRBJ1-6, with 7 bases lining up with TRBD1. There are 15 residues in the CDR3. Germline values: CDR1 MNHEY, CDR2 SVGAGI. Germline trimming cut 6 bases from V and 8 bases from J; bases unmatched to any gene: 10. CDR3: CASSRSGGQYSPLHF. The DNA for the CDR3 is TGTGCCAGCAGCCGTTCGGGGGGACAGTATTCACCCCTCCACTTT.

On this clone: Relative to the germline gene, one junction end is altered; a read error may explain this. Other DNA sequences from this sample encode an identical CDR3 as well. CDR3 DNA sequence: TGTGCCAGCAGCTCCGGGGCCTCCCGGACTGAAGCCTTCTTT. This encodes CASSSGASRTEAFF. This sequence joins TRBV7-3 and TRBJ1-1; D may be TRBD1 (5 bases). The germline V gene encodes CDR1 SGHTA and CDR2 FQGTGA. This CDR3 is built from 14 residues.

This clone has just one count. This sequence joins TRBV11-3 and TRBJ2-7, with D maybe TRBD1 (5 bases). CDR1 and CDR2 (germline): SGHNT, YENEEA. The CDR3 consists of 13 residues. V lost 5 bases, J lost 4 bases, and 12 bases lay in between. CDR3 DNA sequence: TGTGCCAGCAGCGTCGACAGAAGATACGAGCAGTACTTC. This sequence encodes CASSVDRRYEQYF.